Below, one TCR beta chain is given with its context. What it binds is unknown. This record comes from a study of cytotoxic CD8 clonotypes in ibrutinib-treated CLL. Libraries were prepared by immunoSEQ multiplex PCR; TCRdb keeps only in-frame clonotypes and omits some of them. The sample has about 310,000 clones, about 80% seen once; the top ten hold roughly 7%. Study conclusions and caveats: In comparison with age-matched healthy donors, baseline clonality was higher and tracked circulating CD8+ T-cell counts.

For TCR beta libraries, about 2 micrograms of genomic DNA were obtained from cryopreserved PBMCs. There are 16 residues in the CDR3. Germline CDR1 reads KGHSH; CDR2 reads LQKENI. V dropped 2 bases and J dropped 4; count of bases not matched to a gene: 9. The J gene is TRBJ1-2, the V gene TRBV18, with 8 bases matching TRBD1. The material sequenced was PBMCs, taken before ibrutinib treatment. This TCR derives from a human donor with chronic lymphocytic leukemia. CDR3 in amino acids: CASSPRQGQAGYGYTF. The CDR3 DNA follows: TGTGCCAGCTCACCAAGGCAGGGACAGGCGGGCTATGGCTACACCTTC.